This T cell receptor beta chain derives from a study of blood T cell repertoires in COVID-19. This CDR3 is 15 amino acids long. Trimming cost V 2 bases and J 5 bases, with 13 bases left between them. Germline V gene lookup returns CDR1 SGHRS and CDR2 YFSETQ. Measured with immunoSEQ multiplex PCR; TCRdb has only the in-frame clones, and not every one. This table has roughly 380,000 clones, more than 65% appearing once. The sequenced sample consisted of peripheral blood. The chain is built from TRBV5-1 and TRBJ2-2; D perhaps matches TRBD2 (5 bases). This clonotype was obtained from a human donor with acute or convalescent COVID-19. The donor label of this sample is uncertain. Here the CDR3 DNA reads TGCGCCAGCAGCTTTGAGGGCGTAAAAACCGGGGAGCTGTTTTTT. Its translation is CASSFEGVKTGELFF. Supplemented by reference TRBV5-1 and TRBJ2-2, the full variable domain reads KAGVTQTPRYLIKTRGQQVTLSCSPISGHRSVSWYQQTPGQGLQFLFEYFSETQRNKGNFPGRFSGRQFSNSRSEMNVSTLELGDSALYLCASSFEGVKTGELFFGEGSRLTVL.